What follows are 17 T cell receptor beta chains derived from one specimen sequenced in a study of T cells of healthy individuals. MiXCR was run by TCRdb on the 5' RACE reads, yielding one entry per CDR3 protein. The sample includes 100,000 or so distinct CDR3 sequences, roughly a sixth of them seen just once. These receptors were taken from a human donor in good health.

This clonotype was recorded a few times. This chain links TRBV4-1 with TRBJ2-1; TRBD2 agrees at 10 bases. The V segment lost 1 base and the J segment 8 bases; nucleotides outside the gene matches: 2. Germline values: CDR1 MGHRA, CDR2 YSYEKL. The CDR3 contains 14 residues. CDR3 bases: TGCGCCAGCAGCCAAGGGCTAGCGGGAGATGAGCAGTTCTTC. Its protein product is CASSQGLAGDEQFF.

In its sample, this clonotype was seen a few times. The V call is TRBV5-1, the J call TRBJ1-1, with no clear D. This CDR3 is 15 amino acids long. The germline V gene encodes CDR1 SGHRS and CDR2 YFSETQ. V shed 0 bases and J shed 0 bases, with 9 bases lying between them. CDR3 sequence: CASSLARQVNTEAFF. The CDR3 nucleotides are TGCGCCAGCAGCTTGGCCAGGCAGGTGAACACTGAAGCTTTCTTT.

This clonotype was seen at least ten times. This chain links TRBV7-2 with TRBJ1-6; D possibly corresponds to TRBD1 (5 bases). CDR3 size: 16 residues. Trimming left V 0 bases short and J 3 bases short, with 9 bases between. Germline V gene data show CDR1 as SGHTA and CDR2 as FQGNSA. Written as DNA, the CDR3 is TGTGCCAGCAGCTTAGCAGGGGCCCTCTATAATTCACCCCTCCACTTT. This encodes CASSLAGALYNSPLHF.

In its sample, this clonotype was seen a few times. The CDR3 nucleotides are TGCAGTGCTGTCGACGGGGGGATAGCCAAAAACATTCAGTACTTC. As protein: CSAVDGGIAKNIQYF. The rearrangement uses TRBV20-1 and TRBJ2-4; 7 bases match TRBD2. The CDR3 sequence is 15 residues long. Looked up from germline, CDR1 is DFQATT and CDR2 is SNEGSKA (reference sequence). V was pared by 5 bases and J by 0 bases, with 7 bases of the junction left unmatched.

By share of the sample, this clonotype is medium-sized. The chain links TRBV28 to TRBJ1-1; TRBD1 matches 8 bases. CDR1 is MDHEN, CDR2 SYDVKM, per germline. J was trimmed by 4 bases and V by 10 bases; bases with no gene match: 8. This CDR3 region has 13 residues. The CDR3 DNA reads as TGTGCCACCGACAGGGGTAGCGGCACTGAAGCTTTCTTT. Protein product: CATDRGSGTEAFF.

The table lists this clonotype with a few counts. The chain combines TRBV6-1 with TRBJ2-7; TRBD2 agrees at 8 bases. This CDR3 contains 14 residues. J was trimmed by 4 bases and V by 4 bases; bases with no gene match: 6. Germline CDR1 is MNHNS and CDR2 is SASEGT. The CDR3 region has the DNA TGTGCCAGCAGTGTGGGACTAGACTCTTACGAGCAGTACTTC. Translation gives CASSVGLDSYEQYF.

This clonotype was seen a few times. CDR3 nucleotides: TGTGCCAGCAGTTTAAGGACGGCCAATCAGCCCCAGCATTTT. Its protein product is CASSLRTANQPQHF. This sequence joins TRBV12-3 or TRBV12-4 and TRBJ1-5; D unclear. The germline V and J ends were trimmed by 2 bases and 3 bases, with 8 bases remaining between them. The CDR3 is made up of 14 amino acids.

The chain employs TRBV3-1 and TRBJ2-2, with TRBD1 as a possible D gene (6 bases). The CDR3 extends over 12 amino acids. V was trimmed by 6 bases and J by 4 bases, leaving 6 bases between them. Germline-derived CDR1 and CDR2 are LGHDT and YNNKEL (reference sequence). CDR3 residues: CASRGGTGELFF. CDR3 sequence (DNA): TGTGCCAGCAGAGGGGGCACCGGGGAGCTGTTTTTT.

The chain carries TRBV12-3 or TRBV12-4 and TRBJ2-7; D possibly uses TRBD1 or TRBD2 (5 bases each). The CDR3 runs to 15 residues. V was clipped by 2 bases and J by 0 bases, with 11 bases between them. Here the CDR3 reads CASSLLGRTSYEQYF. In nucleotides, the CDR3 is TGTGCCAGCAGTTTACTGGGACGAACCTCCTACGAGCAGTACTTC.

Ten or more counts support this clonotype. The CDR3 coding sequence is TGTGCCAGCATCAAGAACACTGAAGCTTTCTTT. Its translation is CASIKNTEAFF. The V gene is TRBV27, the J gene TRBJ1-1; D ambiguous. V lost 7 bases to trimming and J lost 1 base, with 4 bases between them. This CDR3 region has 11 residues. Germline V gene lookup returns CDR1 MNHEY and CDR2 SMNVEV (reference sequence).

This clonotype occurred a few times. The chain uses TRBV5-1 and TRBJ2-3, with a possible D match to TRBD1 (5 bases). In germline, CDR1 is SGHRS, CDR2 YFSETQ. This CDR3 comprises 14 residues. V dropped 4 bases and J dropped 2 bases, with 11 bases sitting between them. This chain's CDR3 is CASSPQGDTDTQYF. The CDR3 nucleotides read TGCGCCAGCAGCCCCCAGGGCGACACAGATACGCAGTATTTT. The variable domain in full, with the rest retrieved from reference TRBV5-1 and TRBJ2-3, is KAGVTQTPRYLIKTRGQQVTLSCSPISGHRSVSWYQQTPGQGLQFLFEYFSETQRNKGNFPGRFSGRQFSNSRSEMNVSTLELGDSALYLCASSPQGDTDTQYFGPGTRLTVL.

This clonotype showed up just a few times. This chain joins TRBV20-1 and TRBJ2-5; D is possibly TRBD2 (5 bases). Trimming removed 6 bases at V and 1 base at J, with 15 bases between. This CDR3 is 14 amino acids long. Germline assignment: CDR1 DFQATT and CDR2 SNEGSKA (reference sequence). The CDR3: CSAGKADLQETQYF. CDR3 bases: TGCAGTGCAGGGAAAGCGGACCTCCAAGAGACCCAGTACTTC.

This clonotype was recorded a few times. The chain carries TRBV28 and TRBJ2-1; 11 bases align to TRBD2. CDR3 length equals 12 residues. CDR1 and CDR2 (germline): MDHEN, SYDVKM. V was pared by 7 bases and J by 8 bases, with 1 base of the junction left unmatched. Written as DNA, the CDR3 is TGTGCCAGCACTAGCGGGGGGTATGAGCAGTTCTTC. Protein sequence: CASTSGGYEQFF.

This clonotype showed up many times. The chain carries TRBV7-9 and TRBJ1-1; TRBD1 agrees at 8 bases. This CDR3 is built from 17 residues. The junction had 10 bases not matched to a gene; V was cut back by 1 base and J by 3 bases. Germline V gene lookup returns CDR1 SEHNR and CDR2 FQNEAQ (reference sequence). CDR3 protein: CASSLGSTGGLDTEAFF. The CDR3 nucleotides read TGTGCCAGCAGCTTAGGGAGTACAGGGGGGTTGGACACTGAAGCTTTCTTT.

The sample holds many counts of this clonotype. DNA of the CDR3: TGTGCCAGCAGCTTAGCGTGGGGCCTGGGTACTGAAGCTTTCTTT. Its protein is CASSLAWGLGTEAFF. The chain couples TRBV7-2 to TRBJ1-1, with D perhaps TRBD1 (5 bases). The CDR3 length is 15 residues. The V end was cut by 0 bases, the J end by 5 bases, with 13 bases between. CDR1 and CDR2 from the germline V gene are SGHTA and FQGNSA.

This clonotype was counted a few times. This chain connects TRBV18 to TRBJ2-1; no clear D. CDR3 size: 15 residues. Germline V gene sequence: CDR1 KGHSH, CDR2 LQKENI. The ends were cut back, 3 bases at V and 0 bases at J, with 9 bases in the middle. CDR3 DNA sequence: TGTGCCAGCTCACCGACCGTTAGCTCCTACAATGAGCAGTTCTTC. Translation: CASSPTVSSYNEQFF.

V is TRBV20-1 and J is TRBJ2-5; no firm D call. CDR1 is DFQATT, CDR2 SNEGSKA, per germline (reference sequence). There are 13 residues in the CDR3. Trimming cost V 6 bases and J 3 bases, with 14 bases left between them. The CDR3 region has the DNA TGCAGTGCGGTCTTAGGGAAAAAAGAGACCCAGTACTTC. Encoded protein: CSAVLGKKETQYF.